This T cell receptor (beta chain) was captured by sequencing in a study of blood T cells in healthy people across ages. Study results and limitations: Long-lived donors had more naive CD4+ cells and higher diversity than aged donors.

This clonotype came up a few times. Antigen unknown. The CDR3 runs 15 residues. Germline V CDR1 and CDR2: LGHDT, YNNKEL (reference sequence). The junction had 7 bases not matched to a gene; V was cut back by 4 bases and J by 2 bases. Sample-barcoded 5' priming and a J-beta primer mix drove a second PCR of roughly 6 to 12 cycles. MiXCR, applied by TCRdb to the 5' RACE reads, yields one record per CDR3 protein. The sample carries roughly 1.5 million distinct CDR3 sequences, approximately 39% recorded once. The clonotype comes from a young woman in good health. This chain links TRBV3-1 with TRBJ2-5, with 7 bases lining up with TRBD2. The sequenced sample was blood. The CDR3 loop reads CASSLGASGQETQYF. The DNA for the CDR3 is TGTGCCAGCAGCCTCGGGGCTAGCGGTCAAGAGACCCAGTACTTC.